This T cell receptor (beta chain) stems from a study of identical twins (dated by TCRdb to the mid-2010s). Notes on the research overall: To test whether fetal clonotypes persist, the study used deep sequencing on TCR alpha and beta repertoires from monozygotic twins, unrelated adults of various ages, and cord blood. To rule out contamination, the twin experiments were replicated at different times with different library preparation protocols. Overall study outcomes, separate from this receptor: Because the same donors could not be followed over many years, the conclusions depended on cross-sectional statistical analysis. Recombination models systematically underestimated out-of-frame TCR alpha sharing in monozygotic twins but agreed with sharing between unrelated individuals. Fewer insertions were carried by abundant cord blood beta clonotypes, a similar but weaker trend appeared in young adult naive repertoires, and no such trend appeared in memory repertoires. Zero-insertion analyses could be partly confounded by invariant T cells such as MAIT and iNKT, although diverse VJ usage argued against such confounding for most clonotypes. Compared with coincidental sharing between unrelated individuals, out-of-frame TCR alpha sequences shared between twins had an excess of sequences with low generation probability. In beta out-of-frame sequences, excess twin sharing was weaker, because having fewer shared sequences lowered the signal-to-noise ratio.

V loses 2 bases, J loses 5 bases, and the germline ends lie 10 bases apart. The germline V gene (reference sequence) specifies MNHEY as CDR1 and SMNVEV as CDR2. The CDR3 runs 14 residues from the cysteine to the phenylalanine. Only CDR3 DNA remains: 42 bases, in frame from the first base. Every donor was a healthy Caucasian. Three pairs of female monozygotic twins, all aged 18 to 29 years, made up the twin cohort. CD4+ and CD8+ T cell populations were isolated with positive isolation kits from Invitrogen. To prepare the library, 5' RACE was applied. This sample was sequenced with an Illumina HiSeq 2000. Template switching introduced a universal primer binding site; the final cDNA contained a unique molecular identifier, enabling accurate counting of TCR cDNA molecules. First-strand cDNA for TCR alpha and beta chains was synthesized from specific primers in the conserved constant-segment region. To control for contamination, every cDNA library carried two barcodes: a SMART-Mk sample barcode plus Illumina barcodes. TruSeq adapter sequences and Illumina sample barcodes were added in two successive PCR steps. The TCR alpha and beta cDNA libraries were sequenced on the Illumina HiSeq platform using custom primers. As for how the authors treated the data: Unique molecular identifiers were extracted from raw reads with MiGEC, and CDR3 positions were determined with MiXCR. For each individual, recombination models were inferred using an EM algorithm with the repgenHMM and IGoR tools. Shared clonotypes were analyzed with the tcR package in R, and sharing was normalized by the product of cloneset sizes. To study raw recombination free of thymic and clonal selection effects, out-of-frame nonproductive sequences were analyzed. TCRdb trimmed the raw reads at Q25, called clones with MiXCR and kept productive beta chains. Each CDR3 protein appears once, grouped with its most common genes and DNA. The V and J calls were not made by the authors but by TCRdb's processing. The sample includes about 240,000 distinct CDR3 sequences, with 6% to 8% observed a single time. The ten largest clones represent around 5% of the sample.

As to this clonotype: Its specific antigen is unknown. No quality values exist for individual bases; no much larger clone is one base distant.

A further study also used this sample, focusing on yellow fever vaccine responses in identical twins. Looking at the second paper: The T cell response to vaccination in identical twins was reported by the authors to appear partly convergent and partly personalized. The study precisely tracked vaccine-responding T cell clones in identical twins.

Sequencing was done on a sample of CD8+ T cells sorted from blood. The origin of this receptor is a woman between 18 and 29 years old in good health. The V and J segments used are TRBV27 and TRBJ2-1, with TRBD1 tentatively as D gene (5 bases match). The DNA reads TGTGCCAGCAGTTTACCAGGGAAGAACAATGAGCAGTTCTTC. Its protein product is CASSLPGKNNEQFF.